Listed below are T cell receptor beta chains from one sample, sequenced in a study of response to subunit inactivated influenza vaccine. TCRdb reprocessed the RT-PCR reads via MiXCR and lists one record per CDR3 protein. Of about half a million distinct CDR3 sequences in the sample, around 25% are singletons; the top ten hold approximately 1.9%. The material sequenced was CD4+ T cells sorted from PBMCs, taken 4 to 6 days after vaccination. The receptor set was obtained from a middle-aged man who received an inactivated influenza vaccine. CDR3s leave out the opening cysteine and the closing phenylalanine or tryptophan. A clone size is listed for some rows: how often the clone was seen (once, few, many), or a class if it is expanded.

NA | TRBV18 | ASSRGLAGANEQF
few | TRBV20-1 | SARPPGRYYQPQH
NA | TRBV2 | ASNSLAGANVLT
few | TRBV12-3/TRBV12-4 | ASSLGGLPGTYEQY
few | TRBV6-2/TRBV6-3 | ASRKTGSLYEQY
few | TRBV20-1 | SVQQGLNQPQH
NA | TRBV12-3/TRBV12-4 | ASSRQGGVGTEAF
NA | TRBV12-3/TRBV12-4 | ASSPSSGSPTYNEQF
NA | TRBV6-5 | ASSYSKVASETQY
NA | TRBV10-3 | AISEGLLNTEAF
few | TRBV20-1 | SAPGLQNEKLF
few | TRBV28 | ASMGGHYEQY
NA | TRBV20-1 | SAGSAWASTDTQY
few | TRBV6-5 | ASSTLAGGLNTQY
few | TRBV5-1 | ASSPERASDTQY